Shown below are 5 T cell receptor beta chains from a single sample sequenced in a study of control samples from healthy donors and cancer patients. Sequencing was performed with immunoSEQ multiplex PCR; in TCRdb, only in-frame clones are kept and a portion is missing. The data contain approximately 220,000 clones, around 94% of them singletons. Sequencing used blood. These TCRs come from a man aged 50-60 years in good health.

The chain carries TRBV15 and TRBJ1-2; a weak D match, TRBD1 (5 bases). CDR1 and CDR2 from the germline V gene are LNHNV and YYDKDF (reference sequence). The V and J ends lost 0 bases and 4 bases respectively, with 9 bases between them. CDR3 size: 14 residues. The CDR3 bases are TGTGCCACCAGCAGAGAAACAGGTGGCTATGGCTACACCTTC. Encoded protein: CATSRETGGYGYTF.

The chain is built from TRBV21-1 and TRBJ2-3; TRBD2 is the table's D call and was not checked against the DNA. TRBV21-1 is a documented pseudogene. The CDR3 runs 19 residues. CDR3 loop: CASSKTCPGTSGDTDTQYF. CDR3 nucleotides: TGTGCCAGCAGCAAAACGTGCCCCGGGACTAGCGGGGACACAGATACGCAGTATTTT.

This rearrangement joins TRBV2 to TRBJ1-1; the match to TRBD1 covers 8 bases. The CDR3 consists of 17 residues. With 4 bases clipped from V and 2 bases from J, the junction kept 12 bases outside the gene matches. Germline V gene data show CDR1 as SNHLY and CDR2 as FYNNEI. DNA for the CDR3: TGTGCCAGCAGTGGGGGTCCAGGGGGCTACTACAACACTGAAGCTTTCTTT. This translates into CASSGGPGGYYNTEAFF.

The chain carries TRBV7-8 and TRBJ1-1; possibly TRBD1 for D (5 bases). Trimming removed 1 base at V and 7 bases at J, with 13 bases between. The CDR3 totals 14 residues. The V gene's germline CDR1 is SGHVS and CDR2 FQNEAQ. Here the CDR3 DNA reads TGTGCCAGCAGCTTAGATCCGGCCAGGGATGAAGCTTTCTTT. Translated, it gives CASSLDPARDEAFF.

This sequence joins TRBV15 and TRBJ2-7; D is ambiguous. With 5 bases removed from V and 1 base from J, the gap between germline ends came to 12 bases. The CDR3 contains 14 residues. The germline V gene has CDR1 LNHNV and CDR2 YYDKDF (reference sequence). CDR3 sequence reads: CATSPLGTSYEQYF. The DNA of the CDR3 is TGTGCCACCAGCCCGTTGGGTACGTCCTACGAGCAGTACTTC.